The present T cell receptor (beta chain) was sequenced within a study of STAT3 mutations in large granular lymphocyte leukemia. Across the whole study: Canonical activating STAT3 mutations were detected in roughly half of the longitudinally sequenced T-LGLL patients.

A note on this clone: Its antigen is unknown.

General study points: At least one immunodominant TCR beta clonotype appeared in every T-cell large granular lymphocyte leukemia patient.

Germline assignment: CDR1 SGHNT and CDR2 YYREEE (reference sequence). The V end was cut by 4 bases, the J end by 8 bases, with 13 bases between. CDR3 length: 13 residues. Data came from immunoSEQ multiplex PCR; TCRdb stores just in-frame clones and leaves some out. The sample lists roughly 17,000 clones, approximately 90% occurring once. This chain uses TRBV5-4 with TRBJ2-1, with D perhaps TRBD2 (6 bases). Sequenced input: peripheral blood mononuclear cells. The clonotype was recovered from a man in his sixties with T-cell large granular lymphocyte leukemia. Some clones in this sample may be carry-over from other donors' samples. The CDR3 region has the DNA TGTGCCAGCAGCCCCCGGACTACCCATGAGCAGTTCTTC. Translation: CASSPRTTHEQFF.